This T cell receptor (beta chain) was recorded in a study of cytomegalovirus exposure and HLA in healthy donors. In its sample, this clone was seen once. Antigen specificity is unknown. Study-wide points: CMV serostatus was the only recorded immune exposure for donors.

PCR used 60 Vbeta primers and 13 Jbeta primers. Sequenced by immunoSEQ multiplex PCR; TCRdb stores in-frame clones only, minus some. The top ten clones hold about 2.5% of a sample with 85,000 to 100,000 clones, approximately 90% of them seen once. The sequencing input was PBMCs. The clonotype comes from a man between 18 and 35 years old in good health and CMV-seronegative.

DNA of the CDR3: TGTGCCAGCACTAAGACAGGGGACTACGAGCAGTACTTC. Translating it yields CASTKTGDYEQYF. The J gene is TRBJ2-7, the V gene TRBV2; 8 bases are shared with TRBD1. The CDR3 loop spans 13 amino acids. With 7 bases clipped from V and 3 bases from J, the junction kept 5 bases outside the gene matches. CDR1 is SNHLY, CDR2 FYNNEI, per germline.